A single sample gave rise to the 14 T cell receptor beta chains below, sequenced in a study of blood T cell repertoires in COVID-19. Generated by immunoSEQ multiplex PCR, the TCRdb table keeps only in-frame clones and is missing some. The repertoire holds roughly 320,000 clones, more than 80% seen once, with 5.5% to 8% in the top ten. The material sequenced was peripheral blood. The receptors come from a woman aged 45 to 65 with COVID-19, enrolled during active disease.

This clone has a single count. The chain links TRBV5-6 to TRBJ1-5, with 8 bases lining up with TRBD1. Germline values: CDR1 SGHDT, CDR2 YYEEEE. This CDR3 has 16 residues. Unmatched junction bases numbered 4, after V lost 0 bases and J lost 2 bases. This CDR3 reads CASSLGWGQGNQPQHF. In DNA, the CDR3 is TGTGCCAGCAGCTTGGGGTGGGGACAGGGCAATCAGCCCCAGCATTTT.

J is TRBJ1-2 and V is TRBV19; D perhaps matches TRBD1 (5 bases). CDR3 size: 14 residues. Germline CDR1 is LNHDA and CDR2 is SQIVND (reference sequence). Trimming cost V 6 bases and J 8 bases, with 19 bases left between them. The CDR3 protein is CASRSSEQGKGYTF. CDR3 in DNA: TGTGCCAGTAGGTCGAGTGAGCAGGGTAAAGGCTACACCTTC. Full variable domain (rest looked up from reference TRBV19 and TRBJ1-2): DGGITQSPKYLFRKEGQNVTLSCEQNLNHDAMYWYRQDPGQGLRLIYYSQIVNDFQKGDIAEGYSVSREKKESFPLTVTSAQKNPTAFYLCASRSSEQGKGYTFGSGTRLTVV.

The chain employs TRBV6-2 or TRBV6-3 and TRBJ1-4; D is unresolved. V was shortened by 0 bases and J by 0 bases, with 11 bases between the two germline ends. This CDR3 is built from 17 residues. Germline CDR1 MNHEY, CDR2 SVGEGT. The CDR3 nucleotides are TGTGCCAGCAGTTACTCGACTCTAGCTGCAACTAATGAAAAACTGTTTTTT. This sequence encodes CASSYSTLAATNEKLFF.

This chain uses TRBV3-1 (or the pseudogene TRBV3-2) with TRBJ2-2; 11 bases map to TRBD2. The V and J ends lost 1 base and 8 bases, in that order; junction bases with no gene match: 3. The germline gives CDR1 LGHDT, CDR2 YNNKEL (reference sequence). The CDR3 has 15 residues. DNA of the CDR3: TGTGCCAGCAGCCAAGTCAGACTAGCGGGAGGGGAGCTGTTTTTT. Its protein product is CASSQVRLAGGELFF.

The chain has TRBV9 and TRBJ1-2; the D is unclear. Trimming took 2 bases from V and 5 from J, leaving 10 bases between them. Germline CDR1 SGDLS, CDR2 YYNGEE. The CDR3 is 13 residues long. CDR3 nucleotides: TGTGCCAGCAGCGTTGTATCACAGTATGGCTACACCTTC. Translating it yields CASSVVSQYGYTF.

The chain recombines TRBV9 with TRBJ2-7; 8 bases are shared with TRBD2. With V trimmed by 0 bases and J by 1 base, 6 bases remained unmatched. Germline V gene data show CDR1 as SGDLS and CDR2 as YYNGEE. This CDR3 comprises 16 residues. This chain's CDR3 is CASSVVVAGLSYEQYF. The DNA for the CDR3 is TGTGCCAGCAGCGTAGTGGTAGCGGGGCTGTCCTACGAGCAGTACTTC.

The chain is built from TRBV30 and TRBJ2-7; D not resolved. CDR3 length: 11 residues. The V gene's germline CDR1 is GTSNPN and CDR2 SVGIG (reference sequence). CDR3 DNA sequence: TGTTCGTTCCGGGTTGCCTACGAGCAGTACTTC. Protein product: CSFRVAYEQYF.

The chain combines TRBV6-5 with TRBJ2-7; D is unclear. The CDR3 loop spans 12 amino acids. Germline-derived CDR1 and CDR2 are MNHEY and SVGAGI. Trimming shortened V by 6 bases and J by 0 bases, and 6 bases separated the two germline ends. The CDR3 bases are TGTGCCAGCAGACAGAACTCCTACGAGCAGTACTTC. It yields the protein CASRQNSYEQYF.

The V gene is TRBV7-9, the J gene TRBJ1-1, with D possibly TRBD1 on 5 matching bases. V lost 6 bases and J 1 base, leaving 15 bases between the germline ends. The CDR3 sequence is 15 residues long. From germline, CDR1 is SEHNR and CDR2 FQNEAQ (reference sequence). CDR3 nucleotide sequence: TGTGCCAGCAGTTTACGACCTACAGGGAACACTGAAGCTTTCTTT. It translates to CASSLRPTGNTEAFF.

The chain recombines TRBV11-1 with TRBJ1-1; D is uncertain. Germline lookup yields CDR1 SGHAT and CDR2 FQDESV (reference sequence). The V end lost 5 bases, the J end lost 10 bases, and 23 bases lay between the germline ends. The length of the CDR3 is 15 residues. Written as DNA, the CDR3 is TGTGCCAGCAGCGAACTAAATAGCTACTCAGTGGGAGCTTTCTTT. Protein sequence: CASSELNSYSVGAFF.

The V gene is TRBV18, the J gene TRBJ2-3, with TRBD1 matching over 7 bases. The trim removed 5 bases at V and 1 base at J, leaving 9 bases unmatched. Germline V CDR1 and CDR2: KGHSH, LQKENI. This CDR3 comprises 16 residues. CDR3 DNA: TGTGCCAGCTCAATACTAACAGGGGACCGCACAGATACGCAGTATTTT. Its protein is CASSILTGDRTDTQYF.

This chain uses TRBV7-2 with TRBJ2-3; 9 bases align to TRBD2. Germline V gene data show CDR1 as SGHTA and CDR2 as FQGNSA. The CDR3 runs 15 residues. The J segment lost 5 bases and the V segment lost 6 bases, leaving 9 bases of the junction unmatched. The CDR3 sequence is CASRGGREGGDTQYF. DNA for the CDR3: TGTGCCAGCAGAGGAGGGCGGGAGGGGGGAGATACGCAGTATTTT.

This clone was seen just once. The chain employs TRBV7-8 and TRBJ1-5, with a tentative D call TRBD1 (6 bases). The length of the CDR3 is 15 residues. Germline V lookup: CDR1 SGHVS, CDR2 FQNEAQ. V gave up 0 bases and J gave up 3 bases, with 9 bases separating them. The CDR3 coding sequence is TGTGCCAGCAGCTTAGCACAGGGCCTCAATCAGCCCCAGCATTTT. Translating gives CASSLAQGLNQPQHF.

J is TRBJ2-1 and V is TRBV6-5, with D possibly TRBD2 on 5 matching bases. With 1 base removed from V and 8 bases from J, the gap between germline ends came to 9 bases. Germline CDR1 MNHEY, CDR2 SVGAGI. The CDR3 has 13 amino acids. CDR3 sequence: CASSYLLGHEQFF. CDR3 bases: TGTGCCAGCAGTTACTTACTAGGCCATGAGCAGTTCTTC.